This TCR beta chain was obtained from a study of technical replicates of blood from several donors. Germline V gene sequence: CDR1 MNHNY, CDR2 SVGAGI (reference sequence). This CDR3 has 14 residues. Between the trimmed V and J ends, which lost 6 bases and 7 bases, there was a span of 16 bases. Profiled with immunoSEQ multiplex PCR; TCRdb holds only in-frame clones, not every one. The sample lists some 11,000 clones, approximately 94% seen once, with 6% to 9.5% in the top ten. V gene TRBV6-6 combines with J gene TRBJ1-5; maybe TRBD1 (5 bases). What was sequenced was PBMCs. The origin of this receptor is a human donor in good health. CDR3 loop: CASSLGPRGQPQHF. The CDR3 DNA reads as TGTGCCAGCAGCCTCGGGCCTCGGGGGCAGCCCCAGCATTTT.